The 25 T cell receptor beta chains in this list originate from one sample, sequenced in a study of tissue T cells after allogeneic stem cell transplantation. Clones were sequenced by immunoSEQ multiplex PCR, and TCRdb holds only the in-frame ones, with some missing. The table shows 2,000 to 2,500 clones, with roughly 40% occurring only once. Time point defined: mouse harvest day 14 after allogeneic transplant. Each mouse received 10^7 T-cell-depleted marrow cells plus 10^6 splenic CD5+ T cells by tail vein. The material sequenced was lymph node tissue. The receptors were sampled from a female BALB/c mouse given C57BL/6 T cells with graft-versus-host disease after an allogeneic hematopoietic cell transplant.

As concerns this clone: Gene names refer to mouse genes. The read ends 1 residue early relative to the CDR3; the germline J gene fills the gap. The chain uses TRBV12-2 and TRBJ2-3; TRBD2 aligns across 11 bases. This CDR3 spans 15 amino acids. The germline V gene encodes CDR1 SGHLS and CDR2 HYDKME. Trimming removed 5 bases from V and 5 bases from J; junction bases left unmatched: 8. CDR3 residues: CASFDWGGRGETLYF. The covered CDR3 bases are TGTGCCAGCTTCGACTGGGGGGGGCGGGGAGAAACGCTGTAT.

Concerning this clone itself: The germline and genes are mouse ones. The CDR3 end lies 1 residue beyond the end of the read and is filled in from the germline J gene. V gene TRBV1 combines with J gene TRBJ2-3; D remains unclear. V dropped 3 bases and J dropped 4 bases, with 2 bases sitting between them. This CDR3 comprises 11 residues. Germline V gene sequence: CDR1 NSQYPW, CDR2 LRSPGD (reference sequence). CDR3 bases read: TGCACCTGCAGTGCTACAGAAACGCTGTAT. Protein sequence: CTCSATETLY. In full, the CDR3 reads CTCSATETLYF.

This clone was seen only a few times. Gene names follow the mouse nomenclature. The CDR3 extends 1 residue past the end of the read, so its final part is completed from the germline J gene. The J gene is TRBJ2-7, the V gene TRBV23; the D call in the table, TRBD1, was not verified against the DNA. Germline V gene data show CDR1 as KGHTA and CDR2 as FQNQQP. CDR3 size: 14 residues. The CDR3: CSSSQSNRGEEQYF. The CDR3 bases that were read are TGCTCCAGCAGTCAATCGAACAGGGGTGAGGAACAGTAC.

This clone occurred a few times. Gene names are mouse gene names. This chain's CDR3 is CSSSQSRSSYEQYF. Partial CDR3 DNA: TGCTCCAGCAGTCAATCACGGAGCTCCTATGAACAGTAC. The V call is TRBV23, the J call TRBJ2-7. The read ends 1 residue before the CDR3 terminus; that terminus is restored from the germline J gene. The germline V gene has CDR1 KGHTA and CDR2 FQNQQP. This CDR3 contains 14 residues. The full variable domain, completed using reference TRBV23 and TRBJ2-7, is DAAVTQKPRYLIKMKGQEAEMKCIPEKGHTAVFWYQQKQSKELKFLIYFQNQQPLDQIDMVKERFSAVCPSSSLCSLGIRTCEAEDSALYLCSSSQSRSSYEQYFGPGTRLTVL.

This clone was recorded a few times. Each gene name is a mouse one. The CDR3 end falls 1 residue outside the read, so it is completed with the germline J gene. This chain connects TRBV26 to TRBJ2-3; TRBD1 is a possible D gene (5 bases). Germline V CDR1 and CDR2: KGHPV, FQNQEV (reference sequence). The CDR3 has 15 amino acids. With 3 bases removed from V and 0 bases from J, the gap between germline ends came to 10 bases. Partial CDR3 DNA: TGTGCCAGCAGTCTTAGGACAAACAGTGCAGAAACGCTGTAT. It translates to CASSLRTNSAETLY. From start to end, the CDR3 is CASSLRTNSAETLYF.

Regarding this clone: Gene names denote mouse genes. The CDR3 end lies 1 residue beyond the end of the read and is filled in from the germline J gene. The chain combines TRBV13-3 with TRBJ2-5, with a tentative D call TRBD1 (6 bases). Germline V gene lookup returns CDR1 NNHDY and CDR2 SYVADS. The CDR3 covers 13 residues. V was clipped by 4 bases and J by 6 bases, with 12 bases between them. CDR3 bases read: TGTGCCAGCAGTTCAGGGGTGGGGGACACCCAGTAC. Translated: CASSSGVGDTQY. The whole CDR3 sequence is CASSSGVGDTQYF.

Points on this clone: The gene names here belong to mouse. The sequenced fragment ends 1 residue before the CDR3 boundary, so the rest is inferred from the germline J gene. The chain links TRBV3 to TRBJ1-3; D is unresolved. V lost 2 bases and J lost 0, with 11 bases in between. Germline-derived CDR1 and CDR2 are SNHLY and FYNGKV (reference sequence). CDR3 length equals 16 residues. CDR3 DNA (partial): TGTGCCAGCAGCTTAAGGCGGCACCATTCTGGAAATACGCTCTAT. It translates to CASSLRRHHSGNTLY. The CDR3, in full, reads CASSLRRHHSGNTLYF.

A note on this clone: All gene names here are mouse names. The missing CDR3 end, 1 residue past where the read stops, is filled in from the germline J gene. The chain is built from TRBV1 and TRBJ1-6, with D perhaps matching TRBD1 (5 bases). TRBJ1-6 is flagged as an ORF with uncertain function. CDR3 length equals 15 residues. Per germline, CDR1 NSQYPW and CDR2 LRSPGD (reference sequence). V lost 5 bases and J lost 0, with 8 bases in between. The CDR3 loop reads CTCSNRNSYNSPLYF. Incomplete CDR3 DNA: TGCACCTGCAGTAACAGGAATTCCTATAATTCGCCCCTCTAC.

This clone is large in the sample. The germline and genes are mouse ones. The CDR3 end lies 1 residue beyond the end of the read and is filled in from the germline J gene. The chain carries TRBV26 and TRBJ1-2; D gene uncertain. The V gene's germline CDR1 is KGHPV and CDR2 FQNQEV (reference sequence). Trimming left V 0 bases short and J 2 bases short, with 4 bases between. This CDR3 contains 13 residues. The chain's CDR3 is CASSLSGNSDYTF. The sequenced CDR3 bases are TGTGCCAGCAGTCTGTCGGGGAACTCCGACTACACC.

Only one count was recorded for this clone. Gene names and germline match the mouse. The sequenced fragment ends 1 residue before the CDR3 boundary, so the rest is inferred from the germline J gene. The chain links TRBV5 to TRBJ1-2; D is unresolved. The CDR3 extends over 15 amino acids. With 0 bases removed from V and 0 bases from J, the gap between germline ends came to 8 bases. Germline CDR1 is LGHNA and CDR2 is YNLKQL (reference sequence). CDR3 region: CASSQDGTANSDYTF. Incomplete CDR3 DNA: TGTGCCAGCAGCCAAGATGGAACAGCAAACTCCGACTACACC.

Concerning this clone: Here the gene names and germline are mouse. Read data end 1 residue before the CDR3 end; the end is taken from the germline J gene. The V call is TRBV31, the J call TRBJ2-1; D gene ambiguous. This CDR3 is built from 13 residues. Germline V gives CDR1 GKSSPN, CDR2 SITVG. V lost 0 bases and J lost 6, with 9 bases in between. CDR3 protein: CAWSLARSAEQFF. The part of the CDR3 DNA that was read is TGTGCCTGGAGTCTAGCCAGATCTGCTGAGCAGTTC.

A remark on this clone: All gene names here are mouse names. Sequencing ends 1 residue short of the CDR3 end; the germline J gene provides the rest. The V call is TRBV5, the J call TRBJ2-7; D may correspond to TRBD1 or TRBD2 (5 bases each). The CDR3 contains 14 residues. The V and J ends lost 0 bases and 3 bases respectively, with 9 bases between them. The germline V gene encodes CDR1 LGHNA and CDR2 YNLKQL (reference sequence). The sequenced CDR3 bases are TGTGCCAGCAGCCAAGATCGGGGGTTCTATGAACAGTAC. Residues: CASSQDRGFYEQY. The CDR3 as a whole reads CASSQDRGFYEQYF.

In its sample, this clone is medium-sized. Any gene name here is a mouse gene name. From the germline J gene comes the end of the CDR3, since the read stops 1 residue before it. The rearrangement joins TRBV20 to TRBJ1-6; D remains ambiguous. TRBJ1-6 is recorded as an ORF, its role being uncertain. Germline lookup yields CDR1 GFQATS and CDR2 STVNSAI. The CDR3 has 13 amino acids. The V gene lost 0 bases and the J gene lost 5 bases, with 5 bases spanning the gap. The CDR3 DNA, read in part, is TGTGGTGCTAGGGAGCAGGATAATTCGCCCCTCTAC. Its protein is CGAREQDNSPLY. The entire CDR3 protein reads CGAREQDNSPLYF.

This clone showed up just a few times. Gene names follow the mouse nomenclature. The read ends 1 residue early relative to the CDR3; the germline J gene fills the gap. This chain uses TRBV13-2 with TRBJ1-4, with 12 bases lining up with TRBD1. This CDR3 spans 15 amino acids. V was clipped by 2 bases and J by 7 bases; unmatched bases: 3. Germline V CDR1 and CDR2: NNHNN, SYGAGS (reference sequence). CDR3 bases read: TGTGCCAGCGGTGAGCCGGGACAGGGGGCCGAAAGATTATTT. It is translated as CASGEPGQGAERLF. The whole CDR3 protein reads CASGEPGQGAERLFF.

Notes on this clone: Gene names refer to mouse genes. Coverage ceases 1 residue before the CDR3 finishes, and the germline J gene fills in the end. Other DNA sequences in this sample translate to the same CDR3. This chain joins TRBV26 and TRBJ1-1, with D perhaps matching TRBD1 (5 bases). This CDR3 has 12 residues. V gave up 2 bases and J gave up 5 bases, with 6 bases separating them. Per germline, CDR1 KGHPV and CDR2 FQNQEV (reference sequence). The sequenced CDR3 bases are TGTGCCAGCAGTCTGGGGGGGACAGAAGTCTTC. This encodes CASSLGGTEVF. The whole CDR3 is CASSLGGTEVFF.

This clone is termed medium-sized. Any gene name here is a mouse gene name. The read stops 1 residue short of the end of the CDR3; the missing end is completed from the germline J gene. The chain carries TRBV12-1 and TRBJ2-1; TRBD1 aligns across 7 bases. Germline trimming cut 5 bases from V and 0 bases from J; bases unmatched to any gene: 6. CDR1 SGHSN and CDR2 HYEKVE come from the germline V gene. The CDR3 runs 15 residues. The DNA read from the CDR3 is TGTGCCAGCTTCAAACAGGGGAATAACTATGCTGAGCAGTTC. Protein product: CASFKQGNNYAEQF. In full, the CDR3 reads CASFKQGNNYAEQFF.

This clone was detected a few times. Mouse gene names and germline throughout. The read comes to an end 1 residue before the CDR3 does, leaving the germline J gene to fill in the end. The gene calls are TRBV5 and TRBJ1-6, with D possibly TRBD1 on 6 matching bases. TRBJ1-6 is sorted into the ORF group, with uncertain function. This CDR3 is 15 amino acids long. V shed 4 bases and J shed 3 bases, with 10 bases lying between them. Germline CDR1 reads LGHNA; CDR2 reads YNLKQL (reference sequence). This CDR3 is CASSPGTLYNSPLYF. The CDR3 bases that were read are TGTGCCAGCAGCCCCGGGACACTCTATAATTCGCCCCTCTAC.

A note on this clone: Mouse germline and gene names are used. The read is 1 residue too short to cover the CDR3 end, so that end is filled in from the germline J gene. The rearrangement uses TRBV4 and TRBJ2-7; perhaps TRBD1 as D (5 bases). V was pared by 3 bases and J by 5 bases, with 5 bases between. The CDR3 sequence is 11 residues long. The germline V gene encodes CDR1 LGHDT and CDR2 YNNKQL (reference sequence). Partial CDR3 DNA: TGTGCCAGCAGCTACAGGGATGAACAGTAC. This gives the protein CASSYRDEQY. In full, the CDR3 reads CASSYRDEQYF.

Turning to this clone: Any gene name here is a mouse gene name. Read sequence stops 1 residue before the CDR3 end, and the germline J gene provides the missing end. The rearrangement joins TRBV12-2 to TRBJ2-4, with 8 bases that match TRBD2. The V gene's germline CDR1 is SGHLS and CDR2 HYDKME. V shed 1 base, J shed 3 bases, and the junction held 5 bases outside the gene matches. The CDR3 totals 15 residues. The CDR3 is CASSLYSGGQNTLYF. The part of the CDR3 DNA that was read is TGTGCCAGCTCTCTTTACTCTGGGGGGCAAAACACCTTGTAC.

As regards this clone: Mouse germline and gene names are used. The read halts 1 residue ahead of the CDR3 end, with the missing end drawn from the germline J gene. This chain connects TRBV26 to TRBJ2-5, with D maybe TRBD2 (7 bases). The germline V gene has CDR1 KGHPV and CDR2 FQNQEV (reference sequence). This CDR3 region has 15 residues. Deletions cut 2 bases from V and 0 bases from J, with 9 bases between. CDR3 region: CASSLLGANQDTQYF. The part of the CDR3 DNA that was read is TGTGCCAGCAGTCTGCTGGGGGCTAACCAAGACACCCAGTAC.

Comments on this clone: Germline and genes: mouse. The CDR3 extends 1 residue past the end of the read, so its final part is completed from the germline J gene. J is TRBJ1-1 and V is TRBV16; TRBD1 is a possible D gene (6 bases). The germline V gene has CDR1 SGHSA and CDR2 FRNQAP. Trimming stripped 6 bases from V and 1 base from J, with 12 bases between. The CDR3 totals 14 residues. CDR3 DNA (partial): TGTGCAAGCAGACCCGGGACAAAAAACACAGAAGTCTTC. This translates into CASRPGTKNTEVF. The whole CDR3 protein is CASRPGTKNTEVFF. Based on the CDR3 plus reference TRBV16 and TRBJ1-1, the full variable domain is NAGVIQTPRHKVTGKGQEATLWCEPISGHSAVFWYRQTIVQGLEFLTYFRNQAPIDDSGMPKERFSAQMPNQSHSTLKIQSTQPQDSAVYLCASRPGTKNTEVFFGKGTRLTVV.

This clone has a handful of counts. Gene names and germline refer to mouse. Read coverage stops 1 residue before the CDR3 terminus; the germline J gene supplies the remainder. The rearrangement uses TRBV2 and TRBJ2-2; D might be TRBD2 (6 bases). The V and J ends lost 0 bases and 1 base respectively, with 6 bases between them. The CDR3 contains 15 residues. Per the germline V gene, CDR1 is LGHNA and CDR2 is YSYQKL. The CDR3 sequence is CASSQELGNTGQLYF. Partial CDR3 DNA: TGTGCCAGCAGCCAAGAACTGGGAAACACCGGGCAGCTCTAC.

About this clone itself: The genes and germline here are from mouse. The CDR3 extends 1 residue past the end of the read, so its final part is completed from the germline J gene. The chain is built from TRBV5 and TRBJ1-1; D not resolved. Deletions cut 0 bases from V and 5 bases from J, with 7 bases between. From germline, CDR1 is LGHNA and CDR2 YNLKQL (reference sequence). The CDR3 contains 13 residues. The covered CDR3 bases are TGTGCCAGCAGCCAAGATAGGCAGACAGAAGTCTTC. Translating it yields CASSQDRQTEVF. In full, the CDR3 reads CASSQDRQTEVFF.

This clone is medium-sized (0.01 to 0.1%) in the sample. Gene and germline names: mouse. The read ends 1 residue before the CDR3 terminus; that terminus is restored from the germline J gene. The genes are TRBV23 and TRBJ1-4; TRBD1 was called by the table and not checked on the DNA. Germline V gene data show CDR1 as KGHTA and CDR2 as FQNQQP. The CDR3 is 14 amino acids. The sequenced part of the CDR3 DNA is TGCTCCAGCAGTTCCGGGACAGACAACGAAAGATTATTT. This gives the protein CSSSSGTDNERLF. The CDR3, in full, reads CSSSSGTDNERLFF.

Comment on this clone: Gene names and germline match the mouse. The CDR3 is cut off 1 residue early in the read; its end comes from the germline J gene. The chain is built from TRBV23 and TRBJ2-4; the listed D gene, TRBD2, was not tested against the DNA. The V gene's germline CDR1 is KGHTA and CDR2 FQNQQP. The CDR3 is 14 residues long. The part of the CDR3 DNA that was read is TGCTCCAGCAGTTCCCTGGGGGTTCAAAACACCTTGTAC. Encoded protein: CSSSSLGVQNTLY. The full-length CDR3 reads as CSSSSLGVQNTLYF.